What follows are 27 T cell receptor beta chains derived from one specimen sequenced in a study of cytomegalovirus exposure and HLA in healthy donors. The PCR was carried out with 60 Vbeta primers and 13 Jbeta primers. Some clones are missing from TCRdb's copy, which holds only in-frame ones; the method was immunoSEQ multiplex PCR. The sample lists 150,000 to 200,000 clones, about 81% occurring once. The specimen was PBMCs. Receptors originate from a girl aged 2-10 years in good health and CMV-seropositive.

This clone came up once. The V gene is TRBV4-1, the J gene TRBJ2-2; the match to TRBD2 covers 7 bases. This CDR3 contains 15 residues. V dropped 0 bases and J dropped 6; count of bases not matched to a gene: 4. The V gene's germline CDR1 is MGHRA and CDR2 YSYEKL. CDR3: CASSQDGGSAGELFF. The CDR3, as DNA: TGCGCCAGCAGCCAAGATGGCGGGAGCGCCGGGGAGCTGTTTTTT.

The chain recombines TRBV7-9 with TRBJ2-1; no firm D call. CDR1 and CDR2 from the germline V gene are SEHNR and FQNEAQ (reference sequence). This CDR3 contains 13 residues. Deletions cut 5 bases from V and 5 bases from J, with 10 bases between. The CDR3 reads CASSQPLDNEQFF. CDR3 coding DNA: TGTGCCAGCAGCCAACCCTTAGACAATGAGCAGTTCTTC.

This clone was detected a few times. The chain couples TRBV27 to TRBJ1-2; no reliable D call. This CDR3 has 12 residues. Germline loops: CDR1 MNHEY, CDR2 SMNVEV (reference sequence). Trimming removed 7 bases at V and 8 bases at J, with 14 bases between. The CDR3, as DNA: TGTGCCAGCACTAGCCTAAGAGGGGGCTACACCTTC. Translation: CASTSLRGGYTF.

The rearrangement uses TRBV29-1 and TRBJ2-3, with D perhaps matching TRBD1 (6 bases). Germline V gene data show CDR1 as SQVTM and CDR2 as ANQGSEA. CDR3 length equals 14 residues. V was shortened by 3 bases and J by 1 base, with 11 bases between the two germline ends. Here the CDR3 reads CSVEAGVGTDTQYF. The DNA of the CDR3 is TGCAGCGTTGAGGCAGGGGTCGGCACAGATACGCAGTATTTT.

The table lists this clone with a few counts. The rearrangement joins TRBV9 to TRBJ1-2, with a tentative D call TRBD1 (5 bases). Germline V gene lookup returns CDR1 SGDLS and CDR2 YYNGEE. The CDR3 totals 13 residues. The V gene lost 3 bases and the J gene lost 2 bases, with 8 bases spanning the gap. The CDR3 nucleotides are TGTGCCAGCAGCGGAGACAGAAACTATGGCTACACCTTC. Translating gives CASSGDRNYGYTF. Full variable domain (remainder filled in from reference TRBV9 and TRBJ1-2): DSGVTQTPKHLITATGQRVTLRCSPRSGDLSVYWYQQSLDQGLQFLIQYYNGEERAKGNILERFSAQQFPDLHSELNLSSLELGDSALYFCASSGDRNYGYTFGSGTRLTVV.

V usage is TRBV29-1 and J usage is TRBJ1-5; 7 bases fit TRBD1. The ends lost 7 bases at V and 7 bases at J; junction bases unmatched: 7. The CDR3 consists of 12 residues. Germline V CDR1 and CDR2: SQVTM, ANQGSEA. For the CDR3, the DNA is TGCAGCGGCGACAGGGTCGGGCAGCCCCAGCATTTT. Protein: CSGDRVGQPQHF. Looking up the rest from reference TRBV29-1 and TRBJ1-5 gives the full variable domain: SAVISQKPSRDICQRGTSLTIQCQVDSQVTMMFWYRQQPGQSLTLIATANQGSEATYESGFVIDKFPISRPNLTFSTLTVSNMSPEDSSIYLCSGDRVGQPQHFGDGTRLSIL.

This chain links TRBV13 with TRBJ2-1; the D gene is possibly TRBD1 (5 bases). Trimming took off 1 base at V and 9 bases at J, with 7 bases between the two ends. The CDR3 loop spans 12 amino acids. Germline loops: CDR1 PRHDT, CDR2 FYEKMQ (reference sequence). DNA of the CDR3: TGTGCCAGCAGCTTAGTGGGGCGTGAGCAGTTCTTC. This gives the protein CASSLVGREQFF.

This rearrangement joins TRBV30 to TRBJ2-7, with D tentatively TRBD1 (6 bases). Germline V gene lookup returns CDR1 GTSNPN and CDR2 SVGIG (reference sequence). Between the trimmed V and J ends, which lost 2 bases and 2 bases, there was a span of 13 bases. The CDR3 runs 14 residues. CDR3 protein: CAWSYPQGPYEQYF. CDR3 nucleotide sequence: TGTGCCTGGAGTTATCCACAGGGCCCCTACGAGCAGTACTTC.

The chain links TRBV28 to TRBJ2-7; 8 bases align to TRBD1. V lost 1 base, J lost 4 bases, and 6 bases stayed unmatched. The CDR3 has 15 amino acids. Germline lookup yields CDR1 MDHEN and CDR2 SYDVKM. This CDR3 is CASSLSGTGRYEQYF. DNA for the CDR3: TGTGCCAGCAGTTTATCCGGGACAGGAAGGTACGAGCAGTACTTC.

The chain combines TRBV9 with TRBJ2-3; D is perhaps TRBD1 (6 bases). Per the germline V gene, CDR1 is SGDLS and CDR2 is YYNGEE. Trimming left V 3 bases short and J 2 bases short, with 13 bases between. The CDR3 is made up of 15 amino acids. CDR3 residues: CASSAGNRATDTQYF. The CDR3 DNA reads TGTGCCAGCAGCGCCGGGAACAGGGCCACAGATACGCAGTATTTT.

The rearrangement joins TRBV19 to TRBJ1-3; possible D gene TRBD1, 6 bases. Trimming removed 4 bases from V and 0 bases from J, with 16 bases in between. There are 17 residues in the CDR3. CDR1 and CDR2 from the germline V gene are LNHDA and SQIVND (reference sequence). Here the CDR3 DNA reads TGTGCCAGTAGTACCTTCGCAGGACAGAACTCTGGAAACACCATATATTTT. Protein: CASSTFAGQNSGNTIYF. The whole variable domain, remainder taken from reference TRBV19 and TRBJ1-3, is DGGITQSPKYLFRKEGQNVTLSCEQNLNHDAMYWYRQDPGQGLRLIYYSQIVNDFQKGDIAEGYSVSREKKESFPLTVTSAQKNPTAFYLCASSTFAGQNSGNTIYFGEGSWLTVV.

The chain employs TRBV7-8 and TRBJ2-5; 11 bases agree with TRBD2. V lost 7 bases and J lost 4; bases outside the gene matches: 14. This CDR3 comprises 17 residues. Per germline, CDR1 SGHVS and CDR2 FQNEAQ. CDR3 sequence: CASISLQTSGKGETQYF. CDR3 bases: TGTGCCAGCATTTCACTTCAGACTAGCGGGAAAGGAGAGACCCAGTACTTC.

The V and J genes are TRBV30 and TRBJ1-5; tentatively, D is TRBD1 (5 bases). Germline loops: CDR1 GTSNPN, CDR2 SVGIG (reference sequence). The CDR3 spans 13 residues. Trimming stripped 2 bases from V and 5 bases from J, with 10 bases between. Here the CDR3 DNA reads TGTGCCTGGAGTTTGACAGCACATCAGCCCCAGCATTTT. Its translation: CAWSLTAHQPQHF.

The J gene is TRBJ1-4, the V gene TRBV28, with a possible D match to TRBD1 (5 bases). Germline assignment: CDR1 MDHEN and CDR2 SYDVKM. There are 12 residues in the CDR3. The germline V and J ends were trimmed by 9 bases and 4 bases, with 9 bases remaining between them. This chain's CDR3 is CASRQYNEKLFF. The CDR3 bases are TGTGCCAGTAGACAGTATAATGAAAAACTGTTTTTT.

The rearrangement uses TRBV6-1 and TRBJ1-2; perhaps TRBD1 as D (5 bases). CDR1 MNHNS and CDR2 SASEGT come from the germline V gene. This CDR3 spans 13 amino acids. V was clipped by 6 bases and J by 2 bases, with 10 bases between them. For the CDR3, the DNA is TGTGCCAGCAGCATAGGGGTCAACTATGGCTACACCTTC. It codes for CASSIGVNYGYTF.

The CDR3 loop is CASSLDSGRGHEQYF. The CDR3 coding sequence is TGCGCCAGCAGCTTGGATAGCGGGAGGGGCCACGAGCAGTACTTC. The chain links TRBV5-1 to TRBJ2-7; 11 bases align to TRBD2. Losses at the gene ends were 0 bases for V and 5 bases for J; bases not matched to a gene: 4. Germline V CDR1 and CDR2: SGHRS, YFSETQ. The CDR3 extends over 15 amino acids.

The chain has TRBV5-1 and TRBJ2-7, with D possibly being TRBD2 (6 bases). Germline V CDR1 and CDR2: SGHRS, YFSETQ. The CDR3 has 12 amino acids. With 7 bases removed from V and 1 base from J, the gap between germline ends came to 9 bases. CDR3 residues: CASHGGSYEQYF. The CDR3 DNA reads TGCGCCAGCCATGGGGGGTCCTACGAGCAGTACTTC.

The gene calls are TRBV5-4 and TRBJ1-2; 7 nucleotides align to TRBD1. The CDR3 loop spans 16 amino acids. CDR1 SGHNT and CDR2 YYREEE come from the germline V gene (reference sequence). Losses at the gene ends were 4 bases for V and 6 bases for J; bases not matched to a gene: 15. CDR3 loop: CASSDEKYRGRNGYTF. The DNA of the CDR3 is TGTGCCAGCAGCGACGAAAAGTACAGGGGTAGAAATGGCTACACCTTC.

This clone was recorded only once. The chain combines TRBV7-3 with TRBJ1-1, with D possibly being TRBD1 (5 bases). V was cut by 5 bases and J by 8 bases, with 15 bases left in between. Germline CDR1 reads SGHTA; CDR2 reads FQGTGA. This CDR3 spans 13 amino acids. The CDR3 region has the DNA TGTGCCAGCAGCCCCGAGGCAGGGTTGGAAGCTTTCTTT. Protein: CASSPEAGLEAFF.

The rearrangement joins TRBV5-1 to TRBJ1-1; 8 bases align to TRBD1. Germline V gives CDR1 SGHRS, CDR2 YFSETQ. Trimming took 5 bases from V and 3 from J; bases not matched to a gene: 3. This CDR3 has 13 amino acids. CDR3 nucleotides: TGCGCCAGCAGGGACAGGGTCTACACTGAAGCTTTCTTT. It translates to CASRDRVYTEAFF.

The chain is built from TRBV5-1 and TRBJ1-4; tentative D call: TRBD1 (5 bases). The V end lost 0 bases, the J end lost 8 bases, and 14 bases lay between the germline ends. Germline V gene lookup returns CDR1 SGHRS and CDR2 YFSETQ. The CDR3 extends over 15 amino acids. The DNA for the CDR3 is TGCGCCAGCAGCTTGGAGGGGTGGTCGGAGGAAAAACTGTTTTTT. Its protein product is CASSLEGWSEEKLFF.

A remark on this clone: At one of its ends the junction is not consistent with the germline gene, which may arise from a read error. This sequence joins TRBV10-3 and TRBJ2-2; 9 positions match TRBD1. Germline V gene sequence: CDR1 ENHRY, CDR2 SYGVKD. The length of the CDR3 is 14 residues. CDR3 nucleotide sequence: TGTGCCATCAGACAGGGGGCGAATACCGGGGAGCTGTTTTTT. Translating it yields CAIRQGANTGELFF.

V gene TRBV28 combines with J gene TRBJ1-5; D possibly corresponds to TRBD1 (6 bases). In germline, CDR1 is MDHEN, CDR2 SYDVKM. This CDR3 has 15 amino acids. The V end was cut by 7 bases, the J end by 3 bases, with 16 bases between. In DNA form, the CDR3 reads TGTGCCAGCAACCTCGGGGGGCTAGACAATCAGCCCCAGCATTTT. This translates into CASNLGGLDNQPQHF.

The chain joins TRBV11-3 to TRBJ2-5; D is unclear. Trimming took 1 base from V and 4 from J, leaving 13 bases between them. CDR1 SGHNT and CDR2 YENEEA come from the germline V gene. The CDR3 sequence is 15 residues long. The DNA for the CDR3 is TGTGCCAGCAGCTTAGGGTTCAGACACGGAGAGACCCAGTACTTC. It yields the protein CASSLGFRHGETQYF.

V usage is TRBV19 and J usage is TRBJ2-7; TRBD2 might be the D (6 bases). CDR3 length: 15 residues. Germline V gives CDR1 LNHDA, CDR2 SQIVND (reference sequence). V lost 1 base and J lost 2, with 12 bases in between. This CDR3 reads CASSIGDGGAYEQYF. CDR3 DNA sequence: TGTGCCAGTAGTATAGGGGACGGCGGGGCCTACGAGCAGTACTTC. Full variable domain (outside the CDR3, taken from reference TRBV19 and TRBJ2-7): DGGITQSPKYLFRKEGQNVTLSCEQNLNHDAMYWYRQDPGQGLRLIYYSQIVNDFQKGDIAEGYSVSREKKESFPLTVTSAQKNPTAFYLCASSIGDGGAYEQYFGPGTRLTVT.

This CDR3 reads CASSQDWARSTDTQYF. The CDR3 DNA reads as TGCGCCAGCAGCCAAGATTGGGCGAGATCCACAGATACGCAGTATTTT. The chain uses TRBV4-1 and TRBJ2-3; D not certain. Trimming left V 0 bases short and J 2 bases short, with 12 bases between. The CDR3 spans 16 residues. Germline V gene lookup returns CDR1 MGHRA and CDR2 YSYEKL.

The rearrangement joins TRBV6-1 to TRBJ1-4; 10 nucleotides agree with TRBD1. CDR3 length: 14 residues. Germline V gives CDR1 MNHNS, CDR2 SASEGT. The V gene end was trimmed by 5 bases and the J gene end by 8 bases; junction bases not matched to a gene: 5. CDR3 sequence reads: CASSYDRGLEKLFF. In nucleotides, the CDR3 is TGTGCCAGCAGTTATGACAGGGGGCTGGAAAAACTGTTTTTT.